This T cell receptor (beta chain) was identified in a study of cytomegalovirus exposure and HLA in healthy donors. CDR1 SGHRS and CDR2 YFSETQ come from the germline V gene. This CDR3 spans 13 amino acids. J gave up 4 bases and V 7 bases, and 6 bases lay outside the gene matches. 13 Jbeta primers and 60 Vbeta primers were used for the PCR. Measured with immunoSEQ multiplex PCR; TCRdb has only the in-frame clones, and not every one. The sample records around 160,000 clones, around 80% being singletons. The TCR was taken from a woman aged 40 to 50 in good health and CMV-seronegative. Sequencing used PBMCs. J is TRBJ1-1 and V is TRBV5-1, with 8 nucleotides matching TRBD1. The CDR3, as DNA: TGCGCCAGCTCACAGGGGGTGGGCACTGAAGCTTTCTTT. As protein: CASSQGVGTEAFF.